Below are 13 T cell receptor beta chains sequenced from a single sample in a study of OX40 agonist ivuxolimab in advanced cancers. TCRdb keeps only in-frame clones here, not all; method: immunoSEQ multiplex PCR. The sample has approximately 70,000 clones, approximately 81% seen once; the top ten hold 7.9%. Sample: CD4+ or CD8+ T cells sorted from blood, taken in a trial of the OX40 agonist ivuxolimab. All receptors derive from an adult with an advanced solid tumor such as melanoma, head and neck, liver or kidney cancer.

This sequence joins TRBV7-9 and TRBJ2-3; tentative D call: TRBD1 (6 bases). Germline assignment: CDR1 SEHNR and CDR2 FQNEAQ (reference sequence). Trimming removed 1 base at V and 4 bases at J, with 12 bases between. CDR3 length: 15 residues. CDR3 protein: CASSLVRGGADTQYF. CDR3 DNA sequence: TGTGCCAGCAGCTTAGTCAGGGGTGGCGCAGATACGCAGTATTTT.

CDR3 sequence reads: CASSPPLGSYNEQFF. CDR3 in DNA: TGTGCCAGCAGCCCCCCGCTAGGCTCCTACAATGAGCAGTTCTTC. V is TRBV11-3 and J is TRBJ2-1; D remains ambiguous. Trimming took off 5 bases at V and 0 bases at J, with 11 bases between the two ends. CDR3 length equals 15 residues. The germline V gene encodes CDR1 SGHNT and CDR2 YENEEA.

CDR3 nucleotides: TGTGCCAGCAGGAGGGGACAGAGCACAGATACGCAGTATTTT. Translation: CASRRGQSTDTQYF. V is TRBV2 and J is TRBJ2-3, with 7 bases fitting TRBD1. This CDR3 has 14 residues. Looked up from germline, CDR1 is SNHLY and CDR2 is FYNNEI. V lost 6 bases and J lost 0; bases outside the gene matches: 3.

This clone showed up just a few times. This sequence joins TRBV19 and TRBJ1-2, with 8 bases aligning to TRBD1. This CDR3 region has 14 residues. Germline V gives CDR1 LNHDA, CDR2 SQIVND (reference sequence). J gave up 1 base and V 7 bases, and 5 bases lay outside the gene matches. The CDR3 DNA follows: TGTGCCAGTACCGCGGGACAGGTTAACTATGGCTACACCTTC. Translating it yields CASTAGQVNYGYTF.

The CDR3 nucleotides read TGTGCCGGGGATAGCGGGACTAGCACAGATACGCAGTATTTT. Amino acid sequence: CAGDSGTSTDTQYF. V usage is TRBV30 and J usage is TRBJ2-3; 8 bases fit TRBD2. The CDR3 runs 14 residues. V shed 8 bases, J shed 0 bases, and the junction held 7 bases outside the gene matches. Germline V lookup: CDR1 GTSNPN, CDR2 SVGIG (reference sequence).

The rearrangement links TRBV5-1 to TRBJ2-2; a weak D match, TRBD2 (6 bases). The germline CDR1 and CDR2 sequences are SGHRS and YFSETQ. The CDR3 sequence is 15 residues long. The ends were cut back, 4 bases at V and 0 bases at J, with 10 bases in the middle. The CDR3 sequence is CASSVAGPNTGELFF. The DNA of the CDR3 is TGCGCCAGCAGCGTTGCGGGACCGAACACCGGGGAGCTGTTTTTT.

V is TRBV11-2 and J is TRBJ1-4, with 7 bases that match TRBD1. The CDR3 sequence is 15 residues long. V was clipped by 4 bases and J by 0 bases; unmatched bases: 2. The germline gives CDR1 SGHAT, CDR2 FQNNGV. The CDR3 DNA sequence: TGTGCCAGCAGCTGGGACAGTGCAACTAATGAAAAACTGTTTTTT. It encodes CASSWDSATNEKLFF.

This clone was detected only once. The chain links TRBV5-1 to TRBJ2-7; D tentatively fits TRBD1 or TRBD2 (5 bases each). The V end was cut by 6 bases, the J end by 3 bases, with 16 bases between. Germline CDR1 and CDR2: SGHRS and YFSETQ. The CDR3 contains 14 residues. CDR3 coding DNA: TGCGCCAGCACCCCCGGCCGAGGGGACTACGAGCAGTACTTC. Amino acids: CASTPGRGDYEQYF.

This clone has just a few counts. J is TRBJ2-7 and V is TRBV5-5; TRBD1 aligns across 8 bases. The CDR3 extends over 15 amino acids. V lost 4 bases, J lost 5 bases, and 11 bases stayed unmatched. In germline, CDR1 is SGHKS, CDR2 YYEKEE (reference sequence). Here the CDR3 DNA reads TGTGCCAGCAGCCGATATTCGACAGGGGTCGACGAGCAGTACTTC. Its protein is CASSRYSTGVDEQYF.

With respect to this clone: Other DNA sequences in this sample translate to the same CDR3. The V and J genes are TRBV7-2 and TRBJ1-1; D remains ambiguous. V lost 3 bases and J 1 base, leaving 3 bases between the germline ends. The CDR3 runs to 12 residues. Germline V CDR1 and CDR2: SGHTA, FQGNSA. The chain's CDR3 is CASSFRNTEAFF. Here the CDR3 DNA reads TGTGCCAGCAGCTTTCGGAACACTGAAGCTTTCTTT.

This clone is a singleton in its sample. The rearrangement uses TRBV7-9 and TRBJ2-1; TRBD1 matches 8 bases. The CDR3 length is 16 residues. V shed 5 bases, J shed 7 bases, and the junction held 13 bases outside the gene matches. Germline CDR1 and CDR2: SEHNR and FQNEAQ (reference sequence). The CDR3 DNA reads TGTGCCAGCAGCCACGGACCCGGACAGGGCGGGAATGAGCAGTTCTTC. Its translation is CASSHGPGQGGNEQFF. The entire variable domain, with the rest obtained from reference TRBV7-9 and TRBJ2-1, is as follows: DTGVSQNPRHKITKRGQNVTFRCDPISEHNRLYWYRQTLGQGPEFLTYFQNEAQLEKSRLLSDRFSAERPKGSFSTLEIQRTEQGDSAMYLCASSHGPGQGGNEQFFGPGTRLTVL.

V is TRBV10-3 and J is TRBJ2-7; no firm D call. Germline lookup yields CDR1 ENHRY and CDR2 SYGVKD. The CDR3 is 17 residues long. Trimming removed 0 bases from V and 0 bases from J, with 15 bases in between. CDR3 sequence (DNA): TGTGCCATCAGTGAGTCTACCCTACTCAATCCCTCCTACGAGCAGTACTTC. This translates into CAISESTLLNPSYEQYF.

The CDR3: CASSPYTRQGFEQYF. In DNA, the CDR3 is TGTGCCAGCAGCCCCTACACGAGACAGGGCTTCGAGCAGTACTTC. V usage is TRBV6-1 and J usage is TRBJ2-5; 7 bases are shared with TRBD1. The J call may be in error: the DNA end matches TRBJ2-7 better. Germline CDR1 reads MNHNS; CDR2 reads SASEGT. The CDR3 sequence is 15 residues long.